One TCR beta chain is described in this entry. Its antigen remains unknown. The ends were cut back, 6 bases at V and 0 bases at J, with 9 bases in the middle. Looked up from germline, CDR1 is SGDLS and CDR2 is YYNGEE. This CDR3 has 13 amino acids. Data came from immunoSEQ multiplex PCR; TCRdb stores just in-frame clones and leaves some out. The table lists more than 150,000 clones, nearly 95% of them singletons. This record comes from a study of T cell responses to AZD1222 COVID-19 vaccine. Study findings and constraints: Baseline seropositivity characterized only a handful of AZD1222 recipients.

The J gene is TRBJ1-1, the V gene TRBV9; tentative D call: TRBD1 (5 bases). The specimen comprised peripheral blood, sampled 28 days after the second AZD1222 dose. The receptor comes from an adult who received the AZD1222 COVID-19 vaccine. The CDR3 nucleotides are TGTGCCAGCACCCGGGACCTGAACACTGAAGCTTTCTTT. Residues: CASTRDLNTEAFF. The complete variable domain, with remaining parts taken from reference TRBV9 and TRBJ1-1, reads DSGVTQTPKHLITATGQRVTLRCSPRSGDLSVYWYQQSLDQGLQFLIQYYNGEERAKGNILERFSAQQFPDLHSELNLSSLELGDSALYFCASTRDLNTEAFFGQGTRLTVV.